The present T cell receptor (beta chain) was sequenced within a study of cytomegalovirus exposure and HLA in healthy donors. Remarks on this clone: The antigen remains unidentified.

Generated by immunoSEQ multiplex PCR, the TCRdb table keeps only in-frame clones and is missing some. The table has 120,000 or so clones, about nine tenths seen once. From germline, CDR1 is SGHNT and CDR2 YENEEA. The CDR3 runs to 16 residues. V was trimmed by 0 bases and J by 6 bases, leaving 18 bases between them. General study results and limits: It was confirmed in vitro that a few of the CMV-associated chains were specific for CMV antigens.

The clonotype originates from a woman aged 18-29 years in good health and CMV-seronegative. The chain recombines TRBV11-3 with TRBJ2-7, with TRBD1 as a possible D gene (5 bases). Sequencing input: PBMCs. CDR3 amino acids: CASSLDPPGMASEQYF. Written as DNA, the CDR3 is TGTGCCAGCAGCTTAGATCCCCCAGGGATGGCCTCCGAGCAGTACTTC.